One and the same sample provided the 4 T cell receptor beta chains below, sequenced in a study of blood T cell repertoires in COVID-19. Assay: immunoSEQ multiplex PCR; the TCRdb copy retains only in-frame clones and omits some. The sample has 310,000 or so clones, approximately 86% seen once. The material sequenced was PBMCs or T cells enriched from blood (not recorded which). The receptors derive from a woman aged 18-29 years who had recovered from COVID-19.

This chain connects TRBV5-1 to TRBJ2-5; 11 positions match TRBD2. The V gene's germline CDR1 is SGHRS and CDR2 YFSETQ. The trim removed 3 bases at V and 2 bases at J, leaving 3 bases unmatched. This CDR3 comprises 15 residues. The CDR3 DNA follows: TGCGCCAGCAGCTCGGTAGCGGGGGGGCAAGAGACCCAGTACTTC. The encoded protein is CASSSVAGGQETQYF.

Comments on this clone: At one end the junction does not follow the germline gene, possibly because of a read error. The CDR3 DNA follows: TGTGCCAGCAGTTATCCGAGACTAGCCCCACACTTC. Encoded protein: CASSYPRLAPHF. The J gene is TRBJ2-5, the V gene TRBV6-5; 7 bases align to TRBD2. The CDR3 is made up of 12 amino acids. Germline loops: CDR1 MNHEY, CDR2 SVGAGI.

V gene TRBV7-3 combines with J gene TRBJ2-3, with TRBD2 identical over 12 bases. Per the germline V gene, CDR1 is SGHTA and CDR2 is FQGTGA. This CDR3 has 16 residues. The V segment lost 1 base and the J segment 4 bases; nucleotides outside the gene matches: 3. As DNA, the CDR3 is TGTGCCAGCAGCTTAAAGCTAGCGGGAGGGCCAGATACGCAGTATTTT. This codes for CASSLKLAGGPDTQYF. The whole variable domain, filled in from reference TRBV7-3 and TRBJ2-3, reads GAGVSQTPSNKVTEKGKYVELRCDPISGHTALYWYRQSLGQGPEFLIYFQGTGAADDSGLPNDRFFAVRPEGSVSTLKIQRTERGDSAVYLCASSLKLAGGPDTQYFGPGTRLTVL.

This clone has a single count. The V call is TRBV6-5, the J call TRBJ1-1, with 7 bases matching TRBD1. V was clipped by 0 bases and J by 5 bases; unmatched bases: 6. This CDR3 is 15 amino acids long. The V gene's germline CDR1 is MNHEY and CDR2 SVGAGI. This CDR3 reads CASSYSIGGETEAFF. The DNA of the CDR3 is TGTGCCAGCAGTTACTCGATAGGGGGCGAGACTGAAGCTTTCTTT.